Below are 25 T cell receptor beta chains sequenced from a single sample in a study of vaccination and CD4 T cells after COVID-19. TCRdb passed the PCR reads through MiXCR, listing each CDR3 protein once. The data hold about 15,000 distinct CDR3 sequences, with 66% observed a single time. The sequencing here drew on CD4+ T cells from blood, taken after SARS-CoV-2 vaccination. The receptor set was obtained from a human donor who had recovered from COVID-19.

This clonotype was recorded a few times. The chain employs TRBV27 and TRBJ1-2; 8 bases agree with TRBD1. Per germline, CDR1 MNHEY and CDR2 SMNVEV (reference sequence). The CDR3 runs to 15 residues. Losses at the gene ends were 1 base for V and 4 bases for J; bases not matched to a gene: 5. The chain's CDR3 is CASSLYGTGVYGYTF. CDR3 bases: TGTGCCAGCAGTTTATACGGGACAGGCGTCTATGGCTACACCTTC.

The chain carries TRBV20-1 and TRBJ2-7, with 8 bases identical to TRBD2. CDR1 is DFQATT, CDR2 SNEGSKA, per germline (reference sequence). Losses at the gene ends were 3 bases for V and 6 bases for J; bases not matched to a gene: 13. The CDR3 covers 15 residues. CDR3 in amino acids: CSASGAGVGAVEQYF. CDR3 coding DNA: TGCAGTGCTAGTGGAGCGGGAGTCGGGGCTGTCGAGCAGTACTTC.

The chain is built from TRBV7-2 and TRBJ2-3; D gene ambiguous. Germline CDR1 reads SGHTA; CDR2 reads FQGNSA. Between the trimmed V and J ends, which lost 0 bases and 0 bases, there was a span of 10 bases. The CDR3 extends over 16 amino acids. The CDR3 spells CASSLAGTPSTDTQYF. CDR3 DNA sequence: TGTGCCAGCAGCTTAGCGGGAACTCCTAGCACAGATACGCAGTATTTT.

This chain connects TRBV2 to TRBJ2-1; no definite D call. The germline gives CDR1 SNHLY, CDR2 FYNNEI. The CDR3 has 17 amino acids. V was cut by 6 bases and J by 3 bases, with 21 bases left in between. CDR3 in DNA: TGTGCCAGCAGCCCCCCTCTGTCTGGGCTAGTCTACAATGAGCAGTTCTTC. It codes for CASSPPLSGLVYNEQFF.

The chain combines TRBV7-3 with TRBJ2-3; D possibly corresponds to TRBD1 (6 bases). CDR1 is SGHTA and CDR2 is FQGTGA in the germline V gene. There are 15 residues in the CDR3. Trimming cost V 0 bases and J 1 base, with 8 bases left between them. CDR3 in amino acids: CASSLTAGGTDTQYF. CDR3 bases: TGTGCCAGCAGCTTAACTGCAGGGGGCACAGATACGCAGTATTTT.

This clonotype occurred a few times. The genes are TRBV7-9 and TRBJ2-1; weak D call: TRBD1 (5 bases). V was clipped by 5 bases and J by 4 bases, with 9 bases between them. In germline, CDR1 is SEHNR, CDR2 FQNEAQ (reference sequence). This CDR3 comprises 13 residues. The DNA of the CDR3 is TGTGCCAGCAGCGGACGACAGTACAATGAGCAGTTCTTC. It is translated as CASSGRQYNEQFF.

This clonotype came up a few times. This chain connects TRBV30 to TRBJ1-1, with 10 bases aligning to TRBD1. Germline CDR1 and CDR2: GTSNPN and SVGIG (reference sequence). The V gene end was trimmed by 0 bases and the J gene end by 0 bases; junction bases not matched to a gene: 10. The CDR3 is 18 amino acids. The CDR3 here is CAWSVRRQGASLNTEAFF. The CDR3 DNA is TGTGCCTGGAGTGTACGTAGACAGGGGGCCAGTCTGAACACTGAAGCTTTCTTT.

This clonotype was counted between two and nine times. The chain recombines TRBV30 with TRBJ1-2; TRBD1 aligns across 8 bases. The CDR3 has 13 residues. The germline V gene encodes CDR1 GTSNPN and CDR2 SVGIG (reference sequence). Germline trimming cut 4 bases from V and 4 bases from J; bases unmatched to any gene: 5. This CDR3 reads CAWTRDRPYGYTF. The CDR3 coding sequence is TGTGCCTGGACGAGGGACAGGCCCTATGGCTACACCTTC.

The gene calls are TRBV7-8 and TRBJ2-3; 10 bases agree with TRBD1. The germline CDR1 and CDR2 sequences are SGHVS and FQNEAQ. V dropped 2 bases and J dropped 2; count of bases not matched to a gene: 4. This CDR3 has 16 residues. The CDR3 bases are TGTGCCAGCAGCTTAAAGGACAGGGGGGTCACAGATACGCAGTATTTT. Translating gives CASSLKDRGVTDTQYF.

This chain connects TRBV29-1 to TRBJ2-7; D may correspond to TRBD1 or TRBD2 (6 bases each). CDR3 size: 11 residues. In germline, CDR1 is SQVTM, CDR2 ANQGSEA. Trimming took off 7 bases at V and 2 bases at J, with 9 bases between the two ends. CDR3 nucleotide sequence: TGCAGCGGAGGGGGGACCTACGAGCAGTACTTC. Translated: CSGGGTYEQYF.

This chain connects TRBV25-1 to TRBJ1-1, with a weak D call TRBD1 (5 bases). CDR1 is MGHDK, CDR2 SYGVNS, per germline. The CDR3 consists of 16 residues. V was cut by 1 base and J by 5 bases, with 17 bases left in between. The CDR3 region has the DNA TGTGCCAGCAGTGAATTCAGCTCCCGGGGGAGGACTGAAGCTTTCTTT. It translates to CASSEFSSRGRTEAFF.

This rearrangement joins TRBV5-4 to TRBJ1-4; D may be TRBD1 (5 bases). The V end lost 2 bases, the J end lost 6 bases, and 11 bases lay between the germline ends. Germline CDR1 SGHNT, CDR2 YYREEE (reference sequence). This CDR3 has 14 amino acids. The CDR3 sequence is CASSLRQGDEKLFF. The CDR3 nucleotides read TGTGCCAGCAGCTTAAGGCAGGGTGATGAAAAACTGTTTTTT. Drawing the rest from reference TRBV5-4 and TRBJ1-4, the complete variable domain is ETGVTQSPTHLIKTRGQQVTLRCSSQSGHNTVSWYQQALGQGPQFIFQYYREEENGRGNFPPRFSGLQFPNYSSELNVNALELDDSALYLCASSLRQGDEKLFFGSGTQLSVL.

The chain combines TRBV6-2 or TRBV6-3 with TRBJ1-6; a possible D gene is TRBD1 (5 bases). Trimming removed 0 bases at V and 5 bases at J, with 11 bases between. Germline V lookup: CDR1 MNHEY, CDR2 SVGEGT. The CDR3 consists of 16 residues. This chain's CDR3 is CASSYSPGRNNSPLHF. The CDR3 bases are TGTGCCAGCAGTTACTCTCCGGGACGTAATAATTCACCCCTCCACTTT.

The rearrangement joins TRBV20-1 to TRBJ2-5; D gene ambiguous. Deletions cut 5 bases from V and 5 bases from J, with 6 bases between. Germline V gives CDR1 DFQATT, CDR2 SNEGSKA (reference sequence). The CDR3 is 10 amino acids. DNA of the CDR3: TGCAGTGCTTCCCTGGAGACCCAGTACTTC. This sequence encodes CSASLETQYF.

For the CDR3, the DNA is TGCAGTGCTAGTAAAGGGACAGGCTACACCTTC. This encodes CSASKGTGYTF. The gene calls are TRBV20-1 and TRBJ1-2; D is perhaps TRBD1 (6 bases). In germline, CDR1 is DFQATT, CDR2 SNEGSKA (reference sequence). The CDR3 spans 11 residues. The V gene lost 3 bases and the J gene lost 8 bases, with 10 bases spanning the gap.

The chain joins TRBV7-2 to TRBJ1-1, with D unresolved. This CDR3 contains 15 residues. V was cut by 6 bases and J by 2 bases, with 16 bases left in between. Germline V lookup: CDR1 SGHTA, CDR2 FQGNSA. This CDR3 is CASSQETGGNTEAFF. Written as DNA, the CDR3 is TGTGCCAGCAGTCAAGAGACGGGAGGAAACACTGAAGCTTTCTTT.

The rearrangement uses TRBV28 and TRBJ1-6; D gene unclear. Germline CDR1 MDHEN, CDR2 SYDVKM. Trimming took off 2 bases at V and 6 bases at J, with 8 bases between the two ends. This CDR3 region has 14 residues. CDR3 amino acids: CASSLLRLNSPLHF. CDR3 nucleotide sequence: TGTGCCAGCAGTTTACTACGGCTTAATTCACCCCTCCACTTT. The entire variable domain, with the rest obtained from reference TRBV28 and TRBJ1-6, is as follows: DVKVTQSSRYLVKRTGEKVFLECVQDMDHENMFWYRQDPGLGLRLIYFSYDVKMKEKGDIPEGYSVSREKKERFSLILESASTNQTSMYLCASSLLRLNSPLHFGNGTRLTVT.

Only one count was recorded for this clonotype. This chain uses TRBV5-1 with TRBJ1-1; 8 nucleotides match TRBD1. Germline lookup yields CDR1 SGHRS and CDR2 YFSETQ. Trimming at V came to 4 bases and at J to 1 base, leaving 3 bases not matched to a gene. This CDR3 is built from 14 residues. In nucleotides, the CDR3 is TGCGCCAGCAGCGTGGGACAGGCGAACACTGAAGCTTTCTTT. Protein sequence: CASSVGQANTEAFF.

The chain joins TRBV2 to TRBJ2-7; D is perhaps TRBD1 (6 bases). The V end lost 5 bases, the J end lost 6 bases, and 11 bases lay between the germline ends. The CDR3 totals 12 residues. Germline-derived CDR1 and CDR2 are SNHLY and FYNNEI. The CDR3 nucleotides are TGTGCCAGCAGTCAACAGGGCACCGAGCAGTACTTC. The encoded protein is CASSQQGTEQYF.

The chain has TRBV24-1 and TRBJ2-5, with 7 bases that match TRBD2. This CDR3 is 14 amino acids long. From germline, CDR1 is KGHDR and CDR2 SFDVKD. The junction had 7 bases not matched to a gene; V was cut back by 9 bases and J by 1 base. Here the CDR3 reads CATAAGGSQETQYF. CDR3 nucleotides: TGTGCCACCGCGGCTGGCGGGAGCCAAGAGACCCAGTACTTC.

The chain recombines TRBV30 with TRBJ1-6; 7 nucleotides agree with TRBD1. This CDR3 has 13 amino acids. Germline loops: CDR1 GTSNPN, CDR2 SVGIG (reference sequence). The J segment lost 6 bases and the V segment lost 3 bases, leaving 2 bases of the junction unmatched. The CDR3 sequence is CAWSGQVNSPLHF. For the CDR3, the DNA is TGTGCCTGGAGCGGACAGGTTAATTCACCCCTCCACTTT. The full variable domain, rest sourced from reference TRBV30 and TRBJ1-6, is SQTIHQWPATLVQPVGSPLSLECTVEGTSNPNLYWYRQAAGRGLQLLFYSVGIGQISSEVPQNLSASRPQDRQFILSSKKLLLSDSGFYLCAWSGQVNSPLHFGNGTRLTVT.

For the CDR3, the DNA is TGTGCCAGCAGAAGGGGTAGTACTGAAGCTTTCTTT. This sequence encodes CASRRGSTEAFF. The chain recombines TRBV6-1 with TRBJ1-1, with D possibly TRBD1 on 5 matching bases. The CDR3 is 12 amino acids. The germline V and J ends were trimmed by 6 bases and 5 bases, with 10 bases remaining between them. Germline CDR1 and CDR2: MNHNS and SASEGT.

This clonotype has only one observation. This rearrangement joins TRBV7-6 to TRBJ2-7; D unclear. The CDR3 has 12 residues. The germline V gene encodes CDR1 SGHVS and CDR2 FNYEAQ. Deletions cut 5 bases from V and 5 bases from J, with 10 bases between. The CDR3: CASSQNGDEQYF. The DNA for the CDR3 is TGTGCCAGCAGCCAAAATGGGGACGAGCAGTACTTC.

This chain connects TRBV6-2 or TRBV6-3 to TRBJ1-5, with D maybe TRBD1 (5 bases). There are 14 residues in the CDR3. Germline V gene lookup returns CDR1 MNHEY and CDR2 SVGEGT. V lost 2 bases, J lost 6 bases, and 11 bases lay in between. The CDR3 DNA reads TGTGCCAGCAGTTACGCGGCAGGGAGTCAGCCCCAGCATTTT. As protein: CASSYAAGSQPQHF.

This clonotype was detected only once. J is TRBJ1-1 and V is TRBV2; D remains ambiguous. The CDR3 is 13 amino acids. The V gene lost 3 bases and the J gene lost 0 bases, with 5 bases spanning the gap. CDR1 is SNHLY and CDR2 is FYNNEI in the germline V gene. This CDR3 is CASSEDMNTEAFF. The CDR3 DNA sequence: TGTGCCAGCAGTGAGGATATGAACACTGAAGCTTTCTTT. The variable domain in full, with the rest retrieved from reference TRBV2 and TRBJ1-1, is EPEVTQTPSHQVTQMGQEVILRCVPISNHLYFYWYRQILGQKVEFLVSFYNNEISEKSEIFDDQFSVERPDGSNFTLKIRSTKLEDSAMYFCASSEDMNTEAFFGQGTRLTVV.